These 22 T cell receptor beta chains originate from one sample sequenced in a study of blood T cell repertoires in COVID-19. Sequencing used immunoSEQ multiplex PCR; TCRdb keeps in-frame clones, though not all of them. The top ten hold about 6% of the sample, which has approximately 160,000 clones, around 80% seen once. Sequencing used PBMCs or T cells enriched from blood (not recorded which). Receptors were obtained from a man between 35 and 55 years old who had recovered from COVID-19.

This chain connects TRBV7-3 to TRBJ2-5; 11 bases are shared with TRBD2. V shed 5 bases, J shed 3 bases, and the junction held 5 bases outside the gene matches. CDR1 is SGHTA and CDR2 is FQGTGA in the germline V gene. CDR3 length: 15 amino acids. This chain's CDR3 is CASSPGLAVKETQYF. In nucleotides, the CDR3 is TGTGCCAGCAGCCCGGGACTAGCGGTTAAAGAGACCCAGTACTTC. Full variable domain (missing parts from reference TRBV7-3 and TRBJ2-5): GAGVSQTPSNKVTEKGKYVELRCDPISGHTALYWYRQSLGQGPEFLIYFQGTGAADDSGLPNDRFFAVRPEGSVSTLKIQRTERGDSAVYLCASSPGLAVKETQYFGPGTRLLVL.

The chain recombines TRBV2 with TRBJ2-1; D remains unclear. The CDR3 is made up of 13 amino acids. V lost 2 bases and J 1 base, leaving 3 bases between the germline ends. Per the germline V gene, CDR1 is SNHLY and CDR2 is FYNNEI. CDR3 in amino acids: CASSEYSYNEQFF. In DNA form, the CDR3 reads TGTGCCAGCAGTGAATATTCCTACAATGAGCAGTTCTTC.

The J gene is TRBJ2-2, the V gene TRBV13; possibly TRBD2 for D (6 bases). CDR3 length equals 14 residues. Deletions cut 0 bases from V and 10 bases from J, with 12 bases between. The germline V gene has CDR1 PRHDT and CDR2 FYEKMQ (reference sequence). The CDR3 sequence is CASSLGGGYEELFF. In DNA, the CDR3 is TGTGCCAGCAGCTTAGGCGGGGGTTATGAGGAGCTGTTTTTT.

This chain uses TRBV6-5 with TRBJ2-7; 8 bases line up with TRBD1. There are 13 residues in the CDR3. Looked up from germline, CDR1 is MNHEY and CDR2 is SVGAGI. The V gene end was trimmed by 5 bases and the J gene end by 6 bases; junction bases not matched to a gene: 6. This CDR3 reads CASSTRDRGEQYV. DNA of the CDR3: TGTGCCAGCAGTACCCGCGACAGGGGCGAGCAGTACGTC.

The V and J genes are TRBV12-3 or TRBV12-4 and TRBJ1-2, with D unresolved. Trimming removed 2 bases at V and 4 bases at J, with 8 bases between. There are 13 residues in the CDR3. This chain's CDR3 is CASSLRFFYGYTF. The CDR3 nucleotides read TGTGCCAGCAGTTTACGTTTCTTCTATGGCTACACCTTC.

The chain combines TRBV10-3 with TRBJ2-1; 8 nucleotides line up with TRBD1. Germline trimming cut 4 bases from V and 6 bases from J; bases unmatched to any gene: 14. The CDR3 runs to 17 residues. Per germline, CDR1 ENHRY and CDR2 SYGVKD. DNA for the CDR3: TGTGCCATCAGTGGACAGGGGCGGGGTATGTCTTTCAATGAGCAGTTCTTC. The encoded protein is CAISGQGRGMSFNEQFF.

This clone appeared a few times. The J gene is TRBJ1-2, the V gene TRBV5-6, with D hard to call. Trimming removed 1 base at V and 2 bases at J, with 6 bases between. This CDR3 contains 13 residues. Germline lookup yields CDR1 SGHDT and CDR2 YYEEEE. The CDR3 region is CASSLQSNYGYTF. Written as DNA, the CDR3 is TGTGCCAGCAGCTTGCAGTCAAACTATGGCTACACCTTC.

DNA of the CDR3: TGTGCCAGTACCCTAAGCGGATCCAACTACGAGCAGTACTTC. This gives the protein CASTLSGSNYEQYF. The chain carries TRBV19 and TRBJ2-7; a possible D gene is TRBD2 (5 bases). V dropped 7 bases and J dropped 3 bases, with 16 bases sitting between them. Germline CDR1 and CDR2: LNHDA and SQIVND (reference sequence). The CDR3 has 14 amino acids.

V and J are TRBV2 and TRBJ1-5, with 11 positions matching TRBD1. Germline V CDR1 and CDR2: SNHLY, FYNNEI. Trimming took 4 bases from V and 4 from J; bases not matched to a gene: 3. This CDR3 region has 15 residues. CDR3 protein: CASSAGQGANQPQHF. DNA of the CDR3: TGTGCCAGCAGTGCCGGACAGGGGGCAAATCAGCCCCAGCATTTT. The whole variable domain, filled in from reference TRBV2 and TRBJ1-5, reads EPEVTQTPSHQVTQMGQEVILRCVPISNHLYFYWYRQILGQKVEFLVSFYNNEISEKSEIFDDQFSVERPDGSNFTLKIRSTKLEDSAMYFCASSAGQGANQPQHFGDGTRLSIL.

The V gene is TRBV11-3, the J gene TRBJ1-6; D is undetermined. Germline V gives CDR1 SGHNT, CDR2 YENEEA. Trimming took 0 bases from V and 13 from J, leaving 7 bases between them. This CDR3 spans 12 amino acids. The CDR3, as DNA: TGTGCCAGCAGCTTAGATCGCGGGCCCCTCCACTTT. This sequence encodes CASSLDRGPLHF.

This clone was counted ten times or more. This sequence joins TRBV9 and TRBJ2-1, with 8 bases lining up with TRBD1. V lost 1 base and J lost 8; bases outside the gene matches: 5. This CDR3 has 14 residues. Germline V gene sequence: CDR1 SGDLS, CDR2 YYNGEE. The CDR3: CASSVSGGADEQFF. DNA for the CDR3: TGTGCCAGCAGCGTATCAGGGGGCGCAGATGAGCAGTTCTTC.

CDR3: CASSGRTSGYNEQFF. CDR3 nucleotide sequence: TGTGCCAGCAGCGGCAGGACTAGCGGTTACAATGAGCAGTTCTTC. This rearrangement joins TRBV9 to TRBJ2-1, with 10 bases lining up with TRBD2. This CDR3 has 15 amino acids. Germline loops: CDR1 SGDLS, CDR2 YYNGEE. V was clipped by 3 bases and J by 4 bases; unmatched bases: 4. The complete variable domain, with remaining parts taken from reference TRBV9 and TRBJ2-1, reads DSGVTQTPKHLITATGQRVTLRCSPRSGDLSVYWYQQSLDQGLQFLIQYYNGEERAKGNILERFSAQQFPDLHSELNLSSLELGDSALYFCASSGRTSGYNEQFFGPGTRLTVL.

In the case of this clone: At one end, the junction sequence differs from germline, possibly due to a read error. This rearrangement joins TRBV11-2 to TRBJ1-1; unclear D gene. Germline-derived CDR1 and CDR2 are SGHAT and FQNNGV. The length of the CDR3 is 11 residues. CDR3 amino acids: CASSSYGHCRF. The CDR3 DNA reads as TGTGCCAGCAGCTCCTATGGGCATTGCCGCTTT.

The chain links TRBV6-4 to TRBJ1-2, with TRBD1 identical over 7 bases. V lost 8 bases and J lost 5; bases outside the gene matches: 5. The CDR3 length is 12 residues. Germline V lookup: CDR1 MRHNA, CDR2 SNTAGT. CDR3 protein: CASGDRDYGYTF. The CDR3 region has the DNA TGTGCCAGCGGAGACAGGGATTATGGCTACACCTTC.

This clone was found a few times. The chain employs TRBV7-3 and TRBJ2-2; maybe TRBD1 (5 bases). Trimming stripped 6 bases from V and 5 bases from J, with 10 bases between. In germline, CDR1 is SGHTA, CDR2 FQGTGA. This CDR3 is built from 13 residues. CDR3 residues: CASSQGVTGELFF. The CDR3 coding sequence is TGTGCCAGCAGTCAAGGGGTGACCGGGGAGCTGTTTTTT.

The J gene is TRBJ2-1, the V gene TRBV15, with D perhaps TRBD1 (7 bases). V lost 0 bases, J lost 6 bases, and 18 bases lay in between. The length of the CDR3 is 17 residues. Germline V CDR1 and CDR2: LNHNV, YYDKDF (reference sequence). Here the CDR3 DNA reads TGTGCCACCAGCAGAGATCCCCGTGGCAGGGGGGCCAATGAGCAGTTCTTC. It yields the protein CATSRDPRGRGANEQFF. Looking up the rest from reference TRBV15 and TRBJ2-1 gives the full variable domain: DAMVIQNPRYQVTQFGKPVTLSCSQTLNHNVMYWYQQKSSQAPKLLFHYYDKDFNNEADTPDNFQSRRPNTSFCFLDIRSPGLGDTAMYLCATSRDPRGRGANEQFFGPGTRLTVL.

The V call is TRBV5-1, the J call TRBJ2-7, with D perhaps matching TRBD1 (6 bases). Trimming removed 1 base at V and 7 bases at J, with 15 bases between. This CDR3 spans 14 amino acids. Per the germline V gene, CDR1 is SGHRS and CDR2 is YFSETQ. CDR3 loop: CASSLSGHTVEQYF. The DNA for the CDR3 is TGCGCCAGCAGCTTGTCGGGACATACTGTGGAGCAGTACTTC. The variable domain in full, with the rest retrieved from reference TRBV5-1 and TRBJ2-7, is KAGVTQTPRYLIKTRGQQVTLSCSPISGHRSVSWYQQTPGQGLQFLFEYFSETQRNKGNFPGRFSGRQFSNSRSEMNVSTLELGDSALYLCASSLSGHTVEQYFGPGTRLTVT.

CDR3 DNA: TGCGCCAGCAGCCAAGAAGGTAGCGGGCTTCCCTACAATGAGCAGTTCTTC. This translates into CASSQEGSGLPYNEQFF. V is TRBV4-1 and J is TRBJ2-1; 7 positions match TRBD2. This CDR3 spans 17 amino acids. The germline CDR1 and CDR2 sequences are MGHRA and YSYEKL. V shed 0 bases and J 2 bases; nucleotides not matched to a gene: 7.

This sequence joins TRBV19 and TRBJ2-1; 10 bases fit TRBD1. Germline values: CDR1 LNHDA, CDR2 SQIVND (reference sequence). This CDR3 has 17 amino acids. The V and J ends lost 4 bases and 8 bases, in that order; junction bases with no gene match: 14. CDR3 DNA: TGTGCCAGTAGTACCTTCTTGACAGGGGGCGTCTCTTATGAGCAGTTCTTC. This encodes CASSTFLTGGVSYEQFF.

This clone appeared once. The CDR3 DNA reads as TGTGCCAGCAGTTACCGGGACAGGGTGAACACTGAAGCTTTCTTT. This translates into CASSYRDRVNTEAFF. This rearrangement joins TRBV6-5 to TRBJ1-1, with 9 bases matching TRBD1. The germline CDR1 and CDR2 sequences are MNHEY and SVGAGI. This CDR3 region has 15 residues. Losses at the gene ends were 2 bases for V and 0 bases for J; bases not matched to a gene: 1.

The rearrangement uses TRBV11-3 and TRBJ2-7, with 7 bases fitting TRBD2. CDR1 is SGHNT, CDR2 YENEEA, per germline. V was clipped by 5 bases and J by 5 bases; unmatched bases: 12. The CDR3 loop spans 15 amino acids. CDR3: CASSPWEGRLDEQYV. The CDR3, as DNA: TGTGCCAGCAGCCCGTGGGAGGGGCGTCTCGACGAGCAGTACGTC.

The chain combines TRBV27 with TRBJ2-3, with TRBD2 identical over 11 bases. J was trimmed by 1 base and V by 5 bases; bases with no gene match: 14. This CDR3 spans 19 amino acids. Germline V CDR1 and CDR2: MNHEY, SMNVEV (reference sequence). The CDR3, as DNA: TGTGCCAGCAGTACCGAATTTAGCGGGGGGGTAACAGGCACAGATACGCAGTATTTT. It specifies CASSTEFSGGVTGTDTQYF.